Included here is one TCR beta chain sequence, with context. The antigen is unknown. Trimming took 0 bases from V and 2 from J, leaving 11 bases between them. Germline assignment: CDR1 SGDLS and CDR2 YYNGEE. The CDR3 covers 15 residues. In the study's own analysis: In the immunoSEQ data, sequences were junction-only and lacked quality scores, so filtering differed. Profiling relied on immunoSEQ multiplex PCR, and the TCRdb table lists in-frame clones only, not all of them. Clonal size and the V and J genes are those of that table, whereas D and trimming came from the DNA. Of about 1.5 million clones in the sample, around 95% were seen once. The data derive from a study of shared clonotypes between healthy human individuals. Overall study findings and caveats: Investigators collected only blood, and repertoires in tissues likely differ. Of the naive CD4 clonotypes, approximately 5% were shared across several donors.

This TCR came from a man aged 25-40 years in good health. The chain links TRBV9 to TRBJ2-5, with D tentatively TRBD2 (6 bases). Input material: naive CD4+ T cells sorted from blood. Subset meaning: CD45RA+ positively selected. The CDR3 region has the DNA TGTGCCAGCAGCGTAGCCCCGGGGGAACAAGAGACCCAGTACTTC. It is translated as CASSVAPGEQETQYF.